The clone carrying this TCR beta chain was detected once. Antigen: not known. Germline V lookup: CDR1 SEHNR, CDR2 FQNEAQ (reference sequence). The CDR3 has 17 amino acids. V was cut by 0 bases and J by 1 base, with 15 bases left in between. TCRdb's table, derived via immunoSEQ multiplex PCR, lists solely in-frame clones and lacks some. The repertoire holds approximately 2,300,000 clones, with 92% as singletons. The data were taken from a study of shared clonotypes between healthy human individuals. Overall study results and limits: Sorted-subset samples were not fully sequenced, rarefaction indicated.

The sequence was collected from a man in his late teens or twenties in good health. Some clones in this sample may be carry-over from other donors' samples. Specimen: naive CD4+ T cells from PBMCs. Subset meaning: CD45RA+ positively selected. The chain combines TRBV7-9 with TRBJ1-1; perhaps TRBD1 as D (6 bases). CDR3 bases: TGTGCCAGCAGCTTAGCGCCAGGTCAAGGGGGGAACACTGAAGCTTTCTTT. Its protein product is CASSLAPGQGGNTEAFF.